The entry below describes one TCR beta chain. Original processing methods: Estimated nucleated cell counts came from reference gene primer amplification. Clones were read by immunoSEQ multiplex PCR, and TCRdb kept only the in-frame ones, dropping some. From that table come the V and J calls and clone size; the DNA was used to work out D and trimming. The top ten clones hold approximately 5% of a sample with approximately 350,000 clones, roughly four fifths of them seen once. The record originates from a study of blood T cell repertoires in COVID-19. Study as a whole: PBMCs, B-cell-depleted T cells, or T cells provided the cDNA or gDNA that made up the material.

The length of the CDR3 is 13 residues. V lost 7 bases to trimming and J lost 7 bases; unmatched junction nucleotides: 8. The germline V gene has CDR1 KGHDR and CDR2 SFDVKD. Cohorts were assigned according to the clinical history that participants reported. The rearrangement joins TRBV24-1 to TRBJ1-2; 7 bases match TRBD1. The clonotype was recovered from a woman in her 50s who had recovered from COVID-19. Sequencing was performed on PBMCs or T cells enriched from blood (not recorded which). CDR3 protein: CATSRTRDSGYTF. CDR3 nucleotide sequence: TGTGCCACCAGCCGTACCAGGGACAGTGGCTACACCTTC.